A selection of T cell receptor beta chains follows, all from one sample in a study of blood T cells in healthy people across ages. From the 5' RACE reads, TCRdb called clonotypes with MiXCR, one entry per CDR3 protein. The profile shows some 1.6 million distinct CDR3 sequences, roughly 32% of them singletons. The sequencing sample was made of blood. The receptors come from a woman in her 30s in good health. Both conserved end residues are part of each CDR3. D genes are given only for firm matches. Not all rows give a size; the values are once, few, many and, for expanded clones, a class.

D gene: -
V gene: TRBV5-1
J gene: TRBJ2-3
clone size: few
CDR3 DNA: TGCGCCAGCAGCCAAAGTGATTGGGGAGATACGCAGTATTTT
CDR3 protein: CASSQSDWGDTQYF

D gene: TRBD2
V gene: TRBV7-2
J gene: TRBJ2-3
clone size: many
CDR3 DNA: TGTGCCAGCAGCCGTGGTAGCGGGAACGTAGATACGCAGTATTTT
CDR3 protein: CASSRGSGNVDTQYF

D gene: -
V gene: TRBV6-4
J gene: TRBJ2-1
clone size: -
CDR3 DNA: TGTGCCAGCAGTGAGAGTAGCGGACAGTGGACTGAGCAGTTCTTC
CDR3 protein: CASSESSGQWTEQFF

D gene: -
V gene: TRBV12-3/TRBV12-4
J gene: TRBJ2-5
clone size: -
CDR3 DNA: TGTGCCAGCAGTTTACCTCCCCCGGACTCTTCGGAGACCCAGTACTTC
CDR3 protein: CASSLPPPDSSETQYF

D gene: -
V gene: TRBV12-3/TRBV12-4
J gene: TRBJ2-2
clone size: -
CDR3 DNA: TGTGCCAGCAGTTTAACGGGGACTAACACCGGGGAGCTGTTTTTT
CDR3 protein: CASSLTGTNTGELFF

D gene: -
V gene: TRBV20-1
J gene: TRBJ1-2
clone size: -
CDR3 DNA: TGCAGTGCTTTTAGACCCGAGGGCTACACCTTC
CDR3 protein: CSAFRPEGYTF

D gene: -
V gene: TRBV3-1
J gene: TRBJ2-7
clone size: few
CDR3 DNA: TGTGCCAGCAGCGATGTGTATGGTCTGGCGTACTTC
CDR3 protein: CASSDVYGLAYF

D gene: -
V gene: TRBV6-1
J gene: TRBJ2-1
clone size: -
CDR3 DNA: TGTGCCAGTGCAGGGTACTCCTACGAGCAGTTCTTC
CDR3 protein: CASAGYSYEQFF

D gene: TRBD2
V gene: TRBV11-2
J gene: TRBJ2-5
clone size: many
CDR3 DNA: TGTGCCAGCAGCCCGGGACTACCCGACCAAACCCAGTACTTC
CDR3 protein: CASSPGLPDQTQYF

D gene: -
V gene: TRBV20-1
J gene: TRBJ2-5
clone size: -
CDR3 DNA: TGCAGTGCTAGGCAGTTCCCAAAGGGGGAGACCCAGTACTTC
CDR3 protein: CSARQFPKGETQYF

D gene: -
V gene: TRBV18
J gene: TRBJ2-5
clone size: -
CDR3 DNA: TGTGCCAGCTCACCACCGTCCAGGGGAGAAGAGACCCAGTACTTC
CDR3 protein: CASSPPSRGEETQYF

D gene: TRBD1
V gene: TRBV5-1
J gene: TRBJ2-3
clone size: -
CDR3 DNA: TGCGCCAGCAGCTTGATGGGGACAGGGGCGGCCCCGGCGCAGTATTTT
CDR3 protein: CASSLMGTGAAPAQYF

D gene: TRBD2
V gene: TRBV7-8
J gene: TRBJ2-1
clone size: few
CDR3 DNA: TGTGCCAGCAGCTTATACACTAGCGGGACGAACAATGAGCAGTTCTTC
CDR3 protein: CASSLYTSGTNNEQFF